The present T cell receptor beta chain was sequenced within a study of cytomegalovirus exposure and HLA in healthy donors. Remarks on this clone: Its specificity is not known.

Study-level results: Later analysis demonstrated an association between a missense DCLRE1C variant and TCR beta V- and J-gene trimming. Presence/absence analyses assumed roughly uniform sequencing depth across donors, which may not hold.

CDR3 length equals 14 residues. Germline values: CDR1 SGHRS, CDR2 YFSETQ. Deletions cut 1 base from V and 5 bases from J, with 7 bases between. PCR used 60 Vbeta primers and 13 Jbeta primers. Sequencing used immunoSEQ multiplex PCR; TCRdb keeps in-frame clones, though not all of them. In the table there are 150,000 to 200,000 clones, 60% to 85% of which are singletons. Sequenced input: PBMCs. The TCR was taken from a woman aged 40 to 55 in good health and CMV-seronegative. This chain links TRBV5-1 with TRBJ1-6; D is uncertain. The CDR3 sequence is CASSLMANNSPLHF. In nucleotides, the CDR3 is TGCGCCAGCAGCTTGATGGCAAATAATTCACCCCTCCACTTT. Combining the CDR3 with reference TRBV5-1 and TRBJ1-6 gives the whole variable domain KAGVTQTPRYLIKTRGQQVTLSCSPISGHRSVSWYQQTPGQGLQFLFEYFSETQRNKGNFPGRFSGRQFSNSRSEMNVSTLELGDSALYLCASSLMANNSPLHFGNGTRLTVT.